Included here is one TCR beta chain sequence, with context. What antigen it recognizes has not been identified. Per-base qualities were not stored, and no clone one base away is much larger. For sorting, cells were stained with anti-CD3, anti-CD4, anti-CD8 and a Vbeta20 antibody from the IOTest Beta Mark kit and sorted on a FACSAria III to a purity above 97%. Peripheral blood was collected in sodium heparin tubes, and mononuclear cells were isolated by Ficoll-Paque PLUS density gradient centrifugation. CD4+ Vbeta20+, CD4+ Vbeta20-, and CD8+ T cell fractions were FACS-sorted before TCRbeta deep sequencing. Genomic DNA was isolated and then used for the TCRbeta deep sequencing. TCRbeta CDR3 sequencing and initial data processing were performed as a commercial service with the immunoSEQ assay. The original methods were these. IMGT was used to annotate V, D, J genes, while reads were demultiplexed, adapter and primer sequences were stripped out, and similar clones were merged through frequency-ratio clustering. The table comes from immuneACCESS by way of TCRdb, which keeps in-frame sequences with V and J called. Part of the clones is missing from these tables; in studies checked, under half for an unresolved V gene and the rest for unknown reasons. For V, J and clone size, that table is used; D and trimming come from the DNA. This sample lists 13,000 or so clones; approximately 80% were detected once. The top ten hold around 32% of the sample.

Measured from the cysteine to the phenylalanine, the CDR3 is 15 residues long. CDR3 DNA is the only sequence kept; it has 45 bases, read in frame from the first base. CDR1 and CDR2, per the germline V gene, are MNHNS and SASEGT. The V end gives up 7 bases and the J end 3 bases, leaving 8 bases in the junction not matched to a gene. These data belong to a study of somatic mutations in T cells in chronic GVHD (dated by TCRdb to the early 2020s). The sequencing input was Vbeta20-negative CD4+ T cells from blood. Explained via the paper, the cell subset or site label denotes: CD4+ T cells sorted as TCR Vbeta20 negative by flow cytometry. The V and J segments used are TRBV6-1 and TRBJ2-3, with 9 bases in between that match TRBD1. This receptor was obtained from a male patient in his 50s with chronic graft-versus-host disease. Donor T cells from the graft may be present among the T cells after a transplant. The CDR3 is CASKGGDRVTDTQYF. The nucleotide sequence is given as TGTGCCAGCAAAGGTGGGGACAGGGTGACAGATACGCAGTATTTT.